This T cell receptor beta chain was documented in a study of blood T cell repertoires in COVID-19. Study information: COVID-19 samples collected from the United States, Italy and Spain covered acute and convalescent phases. Sources were T cells, B-cell-depleted T cells, or PBMCs; the material itself was cDNA or gDNA.

Original processing notes: Amplified reference gene primers provided the basis for estimating nucleated cell counts. TCRdb's copy holds only in-frame clones and misses some; the assay was immunoSEQ multiplex PCR. D and trimming were read from the DNA, whereas the V and J calls and clone size are those reported in that table. The profile shows 270,000 or so clones, 75% to 95% of them singletons. In its sample, this clone was seen once. CDR1 and CDR2 (germline): LNHDA, SQIVND (reference sequence). The CDR3 has 15 residues. Trimming pared 5 bases from V and 0 bases from J, leaving 8 bases between. All enrollees were roughly 18 to 89 years old and from 20 to 25 US areas.

This clonotype was sampled from a man in his forties who had been exposed to COVID-19. The genes are TRBV19 and TRBJ2-6; no definite D call. The source material was PBMCs or T cells enriched from blood (not recorded which). The CDR3, as DNA: TGTGCCAGTAGTGCCTTCGGCTCTGGGGCCAACGTCCTGACTTTC. Protein product: CASSAFGSGANVLTF.